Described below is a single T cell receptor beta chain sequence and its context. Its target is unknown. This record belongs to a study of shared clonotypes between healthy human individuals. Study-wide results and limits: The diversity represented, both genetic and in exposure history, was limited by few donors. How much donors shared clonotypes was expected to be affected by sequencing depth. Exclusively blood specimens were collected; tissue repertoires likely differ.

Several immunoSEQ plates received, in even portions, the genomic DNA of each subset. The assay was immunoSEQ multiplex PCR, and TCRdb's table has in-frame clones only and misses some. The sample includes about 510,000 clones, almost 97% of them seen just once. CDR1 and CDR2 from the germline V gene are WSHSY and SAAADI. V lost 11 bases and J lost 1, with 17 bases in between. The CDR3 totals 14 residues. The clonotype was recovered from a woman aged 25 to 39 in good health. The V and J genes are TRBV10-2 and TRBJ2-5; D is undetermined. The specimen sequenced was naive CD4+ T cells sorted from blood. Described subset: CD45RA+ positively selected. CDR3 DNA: TGCGCCGCTTCTCCAGAGTCGACCCAAGAGACCCAGTACTTC. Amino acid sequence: CAASPESTQETQYF.